The 20 T cell receptor beta chains reported below all come from one sample, sequenced in a study of Ad26.COV2.S vaccination and SARS-CoV-2 variants. Treatment here: some 20 received Ad26.COV2.S at low or high dose, single or two shots; roughly five received placebo; per-sample allocation not given. Collection of samples fell on day 63 after the first vaccine or placebo injection. Assay used: immunoSEQ multiplex PCR; TCRdb lists only in-frame clones, some missing. The data hold hundreds of thousands of clones, with roughly 85% observed a single time. This specimen was peripheral blood, taken in a trial of Ad26.COV2.S vaccine versus placebo. These receptors all come from a person aged 18-60 years who received the Ad26.COV2.S COVID-19 vaccine or a placebo.

The chain combines TRBV29-1 with TRBJ1-1; D call uncertain. Trimming left V 3 bases short and J 11 bases short, with 16 bases between. The CDR3 is made up of 12 amino acids. Germline CDR1 and CDR2: SQVTM and ANQGSEA. In DNA form, the CDR3 reads TGCAGCGTTGAGTTCGGGTCCCGACGGGCTTTCTTT. The encoded protein is CSVEFGSRRAFF.

The chain couples TRBV15 to TRBJ1-6; 10 bases fit TRBD1. Germline V gives CDR1 LNHNV, CDR2 YYDKDF (reference sequence). V shed 5 bases and J 4 bases; nucleotides not matched to a gene: 5. CDR3 length: 16 amino acids. The CDR3 spells CATSGMDRGYNSPLHF. In DNA form, the CDR3 reads TGTGCCACCAGCGGAATGGACAGGGGGTATAATTCACCCCTCCACTTT. The full variable domain, its missing parts supplied by reference TRBV15 and TRBJ1-6, is DAMVIQNPRYQVTQFGKPVTLSCSQTLNHNVMYWYQQKSSQAPKLLFHYYDKDFNNEADTPDNFQSRRPNTSFCFLDIRSPGLGDTAMYLCATSGMDRGYNSPLHFGNGTRLTVT.

Points on this clone: Other DNA sequences of this sample code for an identical CDR3. This chain connects TRBV9 to TRBJ1-4, with 7 bases identical to TRBD1. Trimming cost V 2 bases and J 8 bases; bases outside gene matches: 6. CDR3 length equals 14 residues. The germline V gene has CDR1 SGDLS and CDR2 YYNGEE. The CDR3 region is CASSVDREGEKLFF. The CDR3 coding sequence is TGTGCCAGCAGCGTCGACAGGGAAGGAGAAAAACTGTTTTTT.

The rearrangement uses TRBV7-9 and TRBJ1-2, with 9 bases identical to TRBD1. V was pared by 2 bases and J by 7 bases, with 5 bases of the junction left unmatched. Germline V CDR1 and CDR2: SEHNR, FQNEAQ (reference sequence). There are 14 residues in the CDR3. CDR3 residues: CASSLLGQGGGYTF. The DNA of the CDR3 is TGTGCCAGCAGCTTACTGGGACAGGGAGGTGGCTACACCTTC.

The chain combines TRBV19 with TRBJ1-1; weak D call: TRBD1 (6 bases). The CDR3 sequence is 17 residues long. The ends were cut back, 6 bases at V and 0 bases at J, with 20 bases in the middle. Per germline, CDR1 LNHDA and CDR2 SQIVND (reference sequence). This CDR3 reads CASSLGFGQPMNTEAFF. The CDR3 bases are TGTGCCAGTAGCCTCGGGTTCGGACAGCCAATGAACACTGAAGCTTTCTTT.

This rearrangement joins TRBV24-1 to TRBJ1-1, with D possibly being TRBD1 (5 bases). V lost 5 bases to trimming and J lost 5 bases, with 23 bases between them. The CDR3 extends over 17 amino acids. Germline-derived CDR1 and CDR2 are KGHDR and SFDVKD. CDR3 protein: CATSGTGLLGVETEAFF. The CDR3 DNA reads as TGTGCCACCAGTGGTACAGGTCTTTTAGGGGTGGAGACTGAAGCTTTCTTT.

The rearrangement links TRBV4-1 to TRBJ2-1; TRBD2 agrees at 7 bases. Losses at the gene ends were 0 bases for V and 9 bases for J; bases not matched to a gene: 14. This CDR3 comprises 17 residues. Germline V CDR1 and CDR2: MGHRA, YSYEKL. The CDR3 sequence is CASSQEYRASGSGEQFF. The CDR3 DNA sequence: TGCGCCAGCAGCCAAGAGTACCGGGCTAGCGGATCGGGTGAGCAGTTCTTC.

This chain links TRBV4-1 with TRBJ2-1; TRBD2 matches at 12 bases. Germline V gene lookup returns CDR1 MGHRA and CDR2 YSYEKL. The V segment lost 2 bases and the J segment 8 bases; nucleotides outside the gene matches: 4. The CDR3 is 15 amino acids. The CDR3 region has the DNA TGCGCCAGCAGCCAACTAGCGGGGGGGCCTCATGAGCAGTTCTTC. Translated: CASSQLAGGPHEQFF.

The gene calls are TRBV9 and TRBJ1-1; D unresolved. The CDR3 extends over 14 amino acids. V was trimmed by 6 bases and J by 1 base, leaving 13 bases between them. Germline V gene sequence: CDR1 SGDLS, CDR2 YYNGEE. The DNA of the CDR3 is TGTGCCAGCACCTTAACCAGTGGGAACACTGAAGCTTTCTTT. Protein sequence: CASTLTSGNTEAFF.

The chain employs TRBV29-1 and TRBJ2-1; D is perhaps TRBD1 or TRBD2 (6 bases each). This CDR3 has 14 amino acids. Trimming pared 6 bases from V and 6 bases from J, leaving 18 bases between. Germline-derived CDR1 and CDR2 are SQVTM and ANQGSEA. CDR3 in amino acids: CSVFRGEGGNEQFF. DNA for the CDR3: TGCAGCGTCTTCCGCGGAGAGGGGGGCAATGAGCAGTTCTTC.

This clone came up once. The rearrangement joins TRBV2 to TRBJ1-2; the D gene is possibly TRBD1 (6 bases). Germline assignment: CDR1 SNHLY and CDR2 FYNNEI. Trimming removed 7 bases at V and 6 bases at J, with 15 bases between. The CDR3 is 13 amino acids. The CDR3 spells CASTSIGGDGYTF. CDR3 in DNA: TGTGCCAGCACCTCGATAGGGGGTGATGGCTACACCTTC.

This clone was observed once. The V gene is TRBV13, the J gene TRBJ2-4; D remains ambiguous. Germline values: CDR1 PRHDT, CDR2 FYEKMQ (reference sequence). The V end was cut by 3 bases, the J end by 0 bases, with 9 bases between. The CDR3 spans 15 residues. CDR3 DNA sequence: TGTGCCAGCAGCTTCGCCGCGCTAGCCAAAAACATTCAGTACTTC. This translates into CASSFAALAKNIQYF.

V gene TRBV12-3 or TRBV12-4 combines with J gene TRBJ2-7; D is unclear. V lost 6 bases and J 0 bases, leaving 9 bases between the germline ends. The CDR3 covers 13 residues. The CDR3 DNA follows: TGTGCCAGCAGCCCGCGAGACTCCTACGAGCAGTACTTC. It yields the protein CASSPRDSYEQYF.

In its sample, this clone was seen once. The CDR3 region is CAWSSGALSWGEQFF. In nucleotides, the CDR3 is TGTGCCTGGAGTTCCGGGGCCTTGTCGTGGGGTGAGCAGTTCTTC. The chain carries TRBV30 and TRBJ2-1; D is possibly TRBD1 or TRBD2 (5 bases each). Germline V gives CDR1 GTSNPN, CDR2 SVGIG (reference sequence). Trimming removed 2 bases at V and 9 bases at J, with 20 bases between. The CDR3 runs to 15 residues.

The V and J genes are TRBV15 and TRBJ2-3, with D uncertain. The V gene lost 5 bases and the J gene lost 2 bases, with 5 bases spanning the gap. This CDR3 region has 12 residues. CDR1 LNHNV and CDR2 YYDKDF come from the germline V gene (reference sequence). The CDR3 DNA is TGTGCCACCAGCCCTGTCACAGATACGCAGTATTTT. This translates into CATSPVTDTQYF.

The chain is built from TRBV6-1 and TRBJ1-2, with D unclear. With 2 bases removed from V and 4 bases from J, the gap between germline ends came to 8 bases. The CDR3 consists of 13 residues. CDR1 is MNHNS, CDR2 SASEGT, per germline. CDR3 DNA: TGTGCCAGCAGTGAAAGCTGGAGCTATGGCTACACCTTC. It yields the protein CASSESWSYGYTF.

The J gene is TRBJ1-1, the V gene TRBV2; D remains ambiguous. This CDR3 region has 11 residues. Germline CDR1 reads SNHLY; CDR2 reads FYNNEI. V was clipped by 1 base and J by 8 bases, with 5 bases between them. CDR3 loop: CASSEGGEAFF. DNA for the CDR3: TGTGCCAGCAGTGAAGGAGGAGAAGCTTTCTTT.

This chain links TRBV7-2 with TRBJ1-3; D not certain. Trimming left V 6 bases short and J 0 bases short, with 6 bases between. Per the germline V gene, CDR1 is SGHTA and CDR2 is FQGNSA. The CDR3 runs 13 residues. The CDR3 DNA reads as TGTGCCAGCAGATGGAGCTCTGGAAACACCATATATTTT. It specifies CASRWSSGNTIYF.

The V call is TRBV7-6, the J call TRBJ1-4; tentatively, D is TRBD1 (5 bases). Germline values: CDR1 SGHVS, CDR2 FNYEAQ. V was cut by 4 bases and J by 0 bases, with 15 bases left in between. The CDR3 consists of 17 residues. CDR3 DNA: TGTGCCAGCAGCTCCAAAATCGCAGGGACAACTAATGAAAAACTGTTTTTT. It is translated as CASSSKIAGTTNEKLFF. The full variable domain, rest sourced from reference TRBV7-6 and TRBJ1-4, is GAGVSQSPRYKVTKRGQDVALRCDPISGHVSLYWYRQALGQGPEFLTYFNYEAQQDKSGLPNDRFSAERPEGSISTLTIQRTEQRDSAMYRCASSSKIAGTTNEKLFFGSGTQLSVL.

The chain recombines TRBV3-1 (or the pseudogene TRBV3-2) with TRBJ2-2; D is possibly TRBD2 (5 bases). Germline-derived CDR1 and CDR2 are LGHDT and YNNKEL (reference sequence). V gave up 4 bases and J gave up 0 bases, with 18 bases separating them. The length of the CDR3 is 18 residues. The DNA for the CDR3 is TGTGCCAGCAGCCCCCAGCTAGCTGGATTTACGAACACCGGGGAGCTGTTTTTT. Its protein is CASSPQLAGFTNTGELFF.